This is a list of T cell receptor beta chains from one sample in a study of PD-L1 blockade in urothelial cancer. Method: immunoSEQ multiplex PCR; TCRdb's copy keeps in-frame clones and lacks some. The sample holds around 93,000 clones, around four fifths seen once. Specimen: PBMCs, collected around atezolizumab (anti-PD-L1) treatment. The receptors derive from a man between 65 and 85 years old with urothelial cancer. The CDR3 runs from the conserved cysteine through the conserved F or W. The order of the fields is J gene, clone size, D gene, V gene, CDR3 DNA, CDR3 protein. A D gene is named only where the DNA matches it firmly. The size of a clone is reported for some rows only, either as once, few or many, or as a class for expanded clones.

TRBJ2-4,few,TRBD1,TRBV7-3,TGTGCCAGCAGTCAAGGACAGGACAACATTCAGTACTTC,CASSQGQDNIQYF
TRBJ2-7,.,.,TRBV2,TGTGCCAGCCAGAAAGCGCTGGAGGGCTCCTACGAGCAGTACTTC,CASQKALEGSYEQYF
TRBJ2-7,.,.,TRBV6-1,TGTGCCAGCAGTGAACAGGGGCCCTTAGGGTACGAGCAGTACTTC,CASSEQGPLGYEQYF
TRBJ2-7,.,TRBD2,TRBV6-5,TGTGCCAGCAGTTACACTAGCGGGAGCTCCTACGAGCAGTACTTC,CASSYTSGSSYEQYF
TRBJ2-7,.,.,TRBV7-9,TGTGCCAGCAGCTTACCGGGACTGACCTACGAGCAGTACTTC,CASSLPGLTYEQYF
TRBJ1-3,.,.,TRBV9,TGTGCCAGCAGCCTTTGGGAGTCCGCAGGAAACACCATATATTTT,CASSLWESAGNTIYF
TRBJ2-7,.,.,TRBV6-5,TGTGCCAGCACCTCAGGGTTCTACGAGCAGTACTTC,CASTSGFYEQYF
TRBJ1-1,.,.,TRBV4-3,TGCGCCAGCAGCCAAGTGGGGGGGAGCACTGAAGCTTTCTTT,CASSQVGGSTEAFF
TRBJ1-1,.,.,TRBV14,TGTGCCAGCAGCCAAGGAGGGGGACCGAGGACTGAAGCTTTCTTT,CASSQGGGPRTEAFF
TRBJ2-3,.,.,TRBV7-2,TGTGCCAGCAGCTTAGTAGCTAGCAAGACAGATACGCAGTATTTT,CASSLVASKTDTQYF
TRBJ2-7,.,.,TRBV4-1,TGCGCCAGCAGCCAAGATCACGCTAGCTCTAGCTACGAGCAGTACTTC,CASSQDHASSSYEQYF
TRBJ1-4,.,.,TRBV2,TGTGCCAGCGCACGGACCGGACCAGGGGAAAAACTGTTTTTT,CASARTGPGEKLFF
TRBJ2-6,.,.,TRBV5-1,TGCGCCAGCAGCTCCACAGGGATTGGGGCCAACGTCCTGACTTTC,CASSSTGIGANVLTF
TRBJ1-5,.,TRBD1,TRBV2,TGTGCCAGCAGTGGAAGGGGGCCAAGCAATCAGCCCCAGCATTTT,CASSGRGPSNQPQHF
TRBJ2-5,few,TRBD2,TRBV6-1,TGTGCCAGCAGTGCCGGGACTAGCGGGGGGTGGGAGACCCAGTACTTC,CASSAGTSGGWETQYF
TRBJ1-5,.,.,TRBV18,TGTGCCAGCTCACCAGCGGGTCCAGGGGTAAATCAGCCCCAGCATTTT,CASSPAGPGVNQPQHF
TRBJ1-1,.,.,TRBV30,TGTGCCTGGAGGGACCGGACAGACACTGAAGCTTTCTTT,CAWRDRTDTEAFF